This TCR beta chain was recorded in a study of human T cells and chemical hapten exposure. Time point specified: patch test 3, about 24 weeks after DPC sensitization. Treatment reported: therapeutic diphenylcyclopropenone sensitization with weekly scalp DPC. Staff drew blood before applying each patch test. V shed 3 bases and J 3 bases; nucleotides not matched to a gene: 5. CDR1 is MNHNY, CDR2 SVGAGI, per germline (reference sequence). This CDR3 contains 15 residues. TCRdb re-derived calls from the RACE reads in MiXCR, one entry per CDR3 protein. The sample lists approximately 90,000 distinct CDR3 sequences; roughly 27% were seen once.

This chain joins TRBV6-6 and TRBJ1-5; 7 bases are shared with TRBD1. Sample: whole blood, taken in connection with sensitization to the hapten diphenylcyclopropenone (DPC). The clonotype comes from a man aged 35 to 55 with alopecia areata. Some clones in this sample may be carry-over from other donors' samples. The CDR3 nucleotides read TGTGCCAGCAGTTATCAGGGGGGGAACAATCAGCCCCAGCATTTT. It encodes CASSYQGGNNQPQHF.